The present TCR beta chain was sequenced within a study of CD8 T cell repertoires and HIV-1 epitope variants. The CDR3 covers 16 residues. J lost 0 bases, V lost 2 bases, and 5 bases had no gene match. Germline values: CDR1 MNHEY, CDR2 SVGAGI. Method: immunoSEQ multiplex PCR; TCRdb's copy keeps in-frame clones and lacks some. The sample has about 4,400 clones; less than 75% are singletons. The sample holds a few counts of this clone. Its antigen is unknown. The source is a male donor with HIV. Sequencing used cultured CD8+ T cells derived from PBMCs. V and J are TRBV6-5 and TRBJ1-1; 8 nucleotides line up with TRBD1. This CDR3 reads CASSYANRGMNTEAFF. Here the CDR3 DNA reads TGTGCCAGCAGTTACGCGAACAGGGGGATGAACACTGAAGCTTTCTTT.